The T cell receptor beta chain described here comes from a study of cytomegalovirus exposure and HLA in healthy donors. Whole-study findings and limits: A further, later analysis showed that HLA-associated TCR beta chains (compared with equally common others) were more clonally expanded. Both high specificity and high sensitivity reportedly marked the classifier's diagnosis of cytomegalovirus status. The authors enumerated around 150 TCR beta chains as linked to cytomegalovirus.

Germline V gives CDR1 LNHDA, CDR2 SQIVND (reference sequence). The length of the CDR3 is 14 residues. V lost 5 bases to trimming and J lost 7 bases; unmatched junction nucleotides: 7. Concerning this clone: Antigen specificity is unknown.

PCR was performed using 60 Vbeta and 13 Jbeta primers. Libraries were prepared by immunoSEQ multiplex PCR; TCRdb keeps only in-frame clonotypes and omits some of them. The sample comprises about 150,000 clones, about 80% of which are singletons, and under 0.8% rests with the top ten. The chain links TRBV19 to TRBJ1-5; TRBD1 matches at 8 bases. Source material: PBMCs. The TCR originated in a male donor in good health and CMV-seronegative. In nucleotides, the CDR3 is TGTGCCAGTAGTGTTGACAGGGGTGGGCAGCCCCAGCATTTT. It yields the protein CASSVDRGGQPQHF.